Presented here are 27 T cell receptor beta chains from one specimen sequenced in a study of blood T cells in healthy people across ages. Alongside a J-beta primer mix, a sample-barcoded 5' primer served in a second PCR lasting roughly 6 to 12 cycles. TCRdb reprocessed the 5' RACE reads with MiXCR, giving one entry per CDR3 protein. The profile shows 1,500,000 or so distinct CDR3 sequences, roughly 43% of them singletons. Sequencing input: blood. The receptors were gathered from a young woman in good health.

This chain links TRBV9 with TRBJ2-7; 7 bases map to TRBD1. J lost 3 bases, V lost 4 bases, and 10 bases had no gene match. The CDR3 is made up of 15 amino acids. Germline CDR1 is SGDLS and CDR2 is YYNGEE. The CDR3 region has the DNA TGTGCCAGCAGCCCCAAGGTGGGACAGAACTACGAGCAGTACTTC. As protein: CASSPKVGQNYEQYF.

This clonotype was counted between two and nine times. The J gene is TRBJ2-2, the V gene TRBV6-5; D perhaps matches TRBD1 (5 bases). The CDR3 runs to 17 residues. V lost 4 bases, J lost 0 bases, and 15 bases lay in between. From germline, CDR1 is MNHEY and CDR2 SVGAGI. The CDR3 DNA reads as TGTGCCAGCAGTTCCCTGGGGCTGTACGCGAACACCGGGGAGCTGTTTTTT. Amino acids: CASSSLGLYANTGELFF.

This clonotype has more than one count but fewer than ten. The rearrangement uses TRBV4-3 and TRBJ2-1; TRBD1 matches 7 bases. CDR1 is LGHNA, CDR2 YSLEER, per germline. V was pared by 0 bases and J by 3 bases, with 2 bases of the junction left unmatched. The CDR3 length is 15 residues. The CDR3 sequence is CASSQEGTVYNEQFF. The CDR3 DNA sequence: TGCGCCAGCAGCCAAGAAGGGACAGTCTACAATGAGCAGTTCTTC.

This chain links TRBV6-5 with TRBJ2-3; D perhaps matches TRBD2 (6 bases). Germline V gives CDR1 MNHEY, CDR2 SVGAGI. With 0 bases removed from V and 4 bases from J, the gap between germline ends came to 8 bases. The length of the CDR3 is 14 residues. CDR3: CASSYSTGADTQYF. The CDR3 bases are TGTGCCAGCAGTTACTCTACGGGGGCAGATACGCAGTATTTT.

The chain joins TRBV7-3 to TRBJ2-3, with 12 bases aligning to TRBD2. CDR1 is SGHTA and CDR2 is FQGTGA in the germline V gene. The CDR3 runs to 18 residues. The trim removed 6 bases at V and 2 bases at J, leaving 12 bases unmatched. The CDR3 bases are TGTGCCAGCAGTTCAACCCCGACTAGCGGGAGTACCACAGATACGCAGTATTTT. Translating it yields CASSSTPTSGSTTDTQYF.

This clonotype was counted ten times or more. The chain combines TRBV24-1 with TRBJ2-7; D ambiguous. There are 11 residues in the CDR3. Per germline, CDR1 KGHDR and CDR2 SFDVKD. Trimming took off 1 base at V and 3 bases at J, with 0 bases between the two ends. DNA of the CDR3: TGTGCCACCAGTGATTTCTACGAGCAGTACTTC. Translated, it gives CATSDFYEQYF.

This clonotype was counted a few times. V is TRBV27 and J is TRBJ1-1; D uncertain. Germline V gene lookup returns CDR1 MNHEY and CDR2 SMNVEV (reference sequence). CDR3 size: 13 residues. Trimming removed 6 bases from V and 2 bases from J, with 10 bases in between. The CDR3 region has the DNA TGTGCCAGCAGCATCACAAGTAACACTGAAGCTTTCTTT. Translation: CASSITSNTEAFF.

The chain links TRBV25-1 to TRBJ2-2; D ambiguous. The germline CDR1 and CDR2 sequences are MGHDK and SYGVNS. The V end was cut by 0 bases, the J end by 2 bases, with 7 bases between. There are 15 residues in the CDR3. CDR3 nucleotides: TGTGCCAGCAGTGAATATGTCCTCAACACCGGGGAGCTGTTTTTT. Translation gives CASSEYVLNTGELFF.

V and J are TRBV27 and TRBJ2-7; D not resolved. This CDR3 spans 15 amino acids. Looked up from germline, CDR1 is MNHEY and CDR2 is SMNVEV (reference sequence). V was shortened by 4 bases and J by 0 bases, with 13 bases between the two germline ends. This CDR3 is CASSSGALSSYEQYF. As DNA, the CDR3 is TGTGCCAGCAGTTCGGGTGCGCTTAGCTCCTACGAGCAGTACTTC.

This rearrangement joins TRBV2 to TRBJ2-2; 7 bases agree with TRBD1. Trimming removed 5 bases from V and 5 bases from J; junction bases left unmatched: 8. This CDR3 is built from 15 residues. In germline, CDR1 is SNHLY, CDR2 FYNNEI. This chain's CDR3 is CASSLNRGRTGELFF. CDR3 nucleotide sequence: TGTGCCAGCAGTTTGAACAGGGGTCGAACCGGGGAGCTGTTTTTT.

This sequence joins TRBV7-2 and TRBJ2-3; 9 bases are shared with TRBD1. The CDR3 sequence is 15 residues long. Germline-derived CDR1 and CDR2 are SGHTA and FQGNSA. The ends lost 4 bases at V and 0 bases at J; junction bases unmatched: 2. CDR3 sequence reads: CASSSGQGSTDTQYF. DNA for the CDR3: TGTGCCAGCAGCTCCGGACAGGGGAGCACAGATACGCAGTATTTT. The whole variable domain, filled in from reference TRBV7-2 and TRBJ2-3, reads GAGVSQSPSNKVTEKGKDVELRCDPISGHTALYWYRQSLGQGLEFLIYFQGNSAPDKSGLPSDRFSAERTGGSVSTLTIQRTQQEDSAVYLCASSSGQGSTDTQYFGPGTRLTVL.

The genes are TRBV5-1 and TRBJ2-7, with TRBD2 identical over 12 bases. Germline V gene lookup returns CDR1 SGHRS and CDR2 YFSETQ. With V trimmed by 0 bases and J by 4 bases, 11 bases remained unmatched. The length of the CDR3 is 18 residues. The CDR3 region has the DNA TGCGCCAGCAGCTTGGGGGCTAGCGGGAGGGCCGTGTTGTACGAGCAGTACTTC. Translation: CASSLGASGRAVLYEQYF.

This clonotype has just a few counts. The rearrangement joins TRBV5-1 to TRBJ2-1, with D possibly being TRBD1 or TRBD2 (5 bases each). Germline V gene lookup returns CDR1 SGHRS and CDR2 YFSETQ. This CDR3 is built from 14 residues. V was trimmed by 0 bases and J by 7 bases, leaving 11 bases between them. The CDR3 loop is CASSLVDGANEQFF. The CDR3 DNA is TGCGCCAGCAGCTTGGTTGACGGGGCGAATGAGCAGTTCTTC.

This chain uses TRBV7-6 with TRBJ2-2; D is uncertain. Between the trimmed V and J ends, which lost 1 base and 4 bases, there was a span of 13 bases. This CDR3 region has 16 residues. Germline V gene lookup returns CDR1 SGHVS and CDR2 FNYEAQ. The CDR3 is CASSLGGPLSTGELFF. CDR3 in DNA: TGTGCCAGCAGCTTAGGGGGTCCGCTGAGCACCGGGGAGCTGTTTTTT.

This clonotype was detected only a few times. V is TRBV29-1 and J is TRBJ2-4, with D possibly TRBD2 on 6 matching bases. The CDR3 totals 9 residues. Deletions cut 3 bases from V and 15 bases from J, with 9 bases between. Germline values: CDR1 SQVTM, CDR2 ANQGSEA. The CDR3 DNA reads as TGCAGCGTTGATGGGACTCCGTACTTC. It codes for CSVDGTPYF.

This clonotype was counted a few times. J is TRBJ2-1 and V is TRBV18; 7 bases line up with TRBD2. The CDR3 runs to 18 residues. V was clipped by 1 base and J by 4 bases; unmatched bases: 13. Germline lookup yields CDR1 KGHSH and CDR2 LQKENI. For the CDR3, the DNA is TGTGCCAGCTCACCACTGTTTCGCGGGAGAGTCCAATACAATGAGCAGTTCTTC. Its protein product is CASSPLFRGRVQYNEQFF.

This clonotype showed up just a few times. This chain links TRBV6-2 or TRBV6-3 with TRBJ2-3; D gene uncertain. V was trimmed by 6 bases and J by 4 bases, leaving 14 bases between them. Germline V lookup: CDR1 MNHEY, CDR2 SVGEGT. This CDR3 spans 14 amino acids. The CDR3 DNA follows: TGTGCCAGCAGGACTTTAAAGGGCCCAGATACGCAGTATTTT. Its translation: CASRTLKGPDTQYF.

The genes are TRBV20-1 and TRBJ2-1, with 10 bases matching TRBD2. The DNA matches TRBJ2-7 better at its end, which makes the J call doubtful. This CDR3 has 14 residues. Germline V CDR1 and CDR2: DFQATT, SNEGSKA (reference sequence). The CDR3 protein is CSARPTSGINEQYF. In DNA, the CDR3 is TGCAGTGCTAGACCCACTAGCGGGATTAACGAGCAGTACTTC.

The CDR3 sequence: CASSSGISEQYF. The CDR3 nucleotides read TGTGCCAGCAGTTCCGGGATCTCCGAGCAGTACTTC. The chain combines TRBV27 with TRBJ2-7; perhaps TRBD2 as D (5 bases). The CDR3 length is 12 residues. Germline V gene lookup returns CDR1 MNHEY and CDR2 SMNVEV (reference sequence). The germline V and J ends were trimmed by 4 bases and 6 bases, with 10 bases remaining between them.

The chain couples TRBV30 to TRBJ2-3; no clear D gene. Trimming shortened V by 1 base and J by 11 bases, and 13 bases separated the two germline ends. CDR1 and CDR2 from the germline V gene are GTSNPN and SVGIG (reference sequence). The CDR3 spans 12 residues. CDR3 region: CAWSARPQVQYF. In DNA, the CDR3 is TGTGCCTGGAGTGCAAGACCGCAAGTGCAGTATTTT.

This clonotype has a handful of counts. V is TRBV27 and J is TRBJ2-1; 8 bases match TRBD2. V lost 8 bases to trimming and J lost 7 bases; unmatched junction nucleotides: 13. Germline CDR1 and CDR2: MNHEY and SMNVEV (reference sequence). This CDR3 contains 15 residues. CDR3 sequence reads: CASQSSGSPANEQFF. The CDR3 DNA follows: TGTGCCAGCCAATCCAGCGGGAGTCCTGCAAATGAGCAGTTCTTC.

V gene TRBV6-5 combines with J gene TRBJ2-7; the D call may be TRBD1 or TRBD2 (5 bases each). Germline V gene data show CDR1 as MNHEY and CDR2 as SVGAGI. The V end was cut by 8 bases, the J end by 4 bases, with 15 bases between. The CDR3 runs 13 residues. The CDR3 reads CASGETDLYEQYF. CDR3 DNA sequence: TGTGCCAGCGGGGAGACAGACCTTTACGAGCAGTACTTC.

The chain uses TRBV20-1 and TRBJ1-1; tentatively, D is TRBD1 (5 bases). The V gene's germline CDR1 is DFQATT and CDR2 SNEGSKA (reference sequence). The CDR3 is 14 amino acids. The CDR3 here is CSAENGGMNTEAFF. The CDR3 DNA follows: TGCAGCGCCGAGAACGGGGGAATGAACACTGAAGCTTTCTTT.

This sequence joins TRBV12-3 or TRBV12-4 and TRBJ1-1; 9 bases agree with TRBD1. The V and J ends lost 8 bases and 1 base, in that order; junction bases with no gene match: 5. This CDR3 is built from 14 residues. CDR3 in DNA: TGTGCCAGCCTACGGACAGGGGCGAACACTGAAGCTTTCTTT. Translated: CASLRTGANTEAFF.

The rearrangement uses TRBV14 and TRBJ2-5; D call uncertain. V was clipped by 1 base and J by 5 bases, with 17 bases between them. Germline CDR1 is SGHDN and CDR2 is FVKESK. The CDR3 loop spans 16 amino acids. The CDR3 DNA reads as TGTGCCAGCAGCCAAGGGGCCCTCGTACGTGGGGAGACCCAGTACTTC. It yields the protein CASSQGALVRGETQYF.

The V gene is TRBV7-9, the J gene TRBJ1-2; D unresolved. The CDR3 runs to 16 residues. Germline V gives CDR1 SEHNR, CDR2 FQNEAQ (reference sequence). The ends were cut back, 4 bases at V and 0 bases at J, with 15 bases in the middle. This CDR3 reads CASSSGTSITNYGYTF. CDR3 sequence (DNA): TGTGCCAGCAGCTCGGGAACTTCCATAACTAACTATGGCTACACCTTC.

This clonotype was found once. One end of the junction fails to match germline, which may point to a read error. The chain couples TRBV7-2 to TRBJ1-6, with TRBD1 as a possible D gene (6 bases). Germline V CDR1 and CDR2: SGHTA, FQGNSA. The CDR3 has 14 amino acids. The CDR3 nucleotides are TGTGTCAGCAGAACAGGGCGGCATAATTCACCCCTCCACTTT. Protein product: CVSRTGRHNSPLHF.